These 18 T cell receptor beta chains share one sample of origin, sequenced in a study of blood T cell repertoires in COVID-19. The protocol was immunoSEQ multiplex PCR, while the TCRdb copy is restricted to in-frame clones and leaves out a portion. Altogether about 65,000 clones are present, about 76% being singletons, with the ten largest covering 25% to 40%. Sequences were obtained from peripheral blood. Receptors were obtained from a human donor in a cohort sampled during active COVID-19.

The rearrangement uses TRBV6-2 or TRBV6-3 and TRBJ2-2, with 11 positions matching TRBD2. CDR3 size: 15 residues. The V and J ends lost 6 bases and 6 bases, in that order; junction bases with no gene match: 6. Germline CDR1 is MNHEY and CDR2 is SVGEGT. The CDR3 DNA reads TGTGCCAGCAGCTTAGCGGGGGGGCCGTCCGGGGAGCTGTTTTTT. It encodes CASSLAGGPSGELFF.

This chain joins TRBV4-1 and TRBJ2-3; D unclear. Trimming pared 1 base from V and 4 bases from J, leaving 15 bases between. The CDR3 length is 16 residues. From germline, CDR1 is MGHRA and CDR2 YSYEKL. The DNA of the CDR3 is TGCGCCAGCAGCCAAGTAAGAGTCAGACAATCAGATACGCAGTATTTT. Translated, it gives CASSQVRVRQSDTQYF.

This clone was seen at least ten times. The chain is built from TRBV19 and TRBJ2-6; D is uncertain. Germline loops: CDR1 LNHDA, CDR2 SQIVND (reference sequence). The CDR3 runs to 17 residues. V dropped 0 bases and J dropped 0 bases, with 9 bases sitting between them. The CDR3 DNA is TGTGCCAGTAGTATAGATCCAAGCCACTCTGGGGCCAACGTCCTGACTTTC. This sequence encodes CASSIDPSHSGANVLTF.

The CDR3, as DNA: TGTGCCAGCAGCCACAGGACTAGCGGGTACTCCTACGAGCAGTACTTC. Protein sequence: CASSHRTSGYSYEQYF. This chain links TRBV3-1 (or the pseudogene TRBV3-2) with TRBJ2-7; the match to TRBD2 covers 11 bases. The V gene's germline CDR1 is LGHDT and CDR2 YNNKEL (reference sequence). The CDR3 loop spans 16 amino acids. Trimming took 3 bases from V and 0 from J; bases not matched to a gene: 4.

As DNA, the CDR3 is TGTGCCAGCAGCTTAATGGGACAGGGAGACACCGGGGAGCTGTTTTTT. Its translation is CASSLMGQGDTGELFF. The rearrangement uses TRBV11-2 and TRBJ2-2; 9 nucleotides align to TRBD1. This CDR3 is built from 16 residues. With 2 bases clipped from V and 3 bases from J, the junction kept 4 bases outside the gene matches. Per germline, CDR1 SGHAT and CDR2 FQNNGV.

The V and J genes are TRBV19 and TRBJ2-5; D not certain. The CDR3 runs 11 residues. The V and J ends lost 6 bases and 3 bases respectively, with 5 bases between them. From germline, CDR1 is LNHDA and CDR2 SQIVND (reference sequence). CDR3 sequence reads: CASSLEETQYF. The CDR3 DNA follows: TGTGCCAGTAGCCTCGAAGAGACCCAGTACTTC.

The chain carries TRBV29-1 and TRBJ2-3, with a weak D call TRBD2 (6 bases). Germline assignment: CDR1 SQVTM and CDR2 ANQGSEA. The CDR3 consists of 13 residues. V was shortened by 2 bases and J by 5 bases, with 11 bases between the two germline ends. CDR3 sequence: CSVERGWGDTQYF. CDR3 sequence (DNA): TGCAGCGTTGAACGGGGGTGGGGAGATACGCAGTATTTT.

This clone was seen a few times. V is TRBV10-3 and J is TRBJ1-5, with 10 positions matching TRBD1. V trimming: 5 bases; J trimming: 6 bases; junction bases outside the gene matches: 7. CDR3 length: 15 residues. Germline CDR1 ENHRY, CDR2 SYGVKD. CDR3 coding DNA: TGTGCCATCAGTCCCGACAGGGGGCAGGGTCAGCCCCAGCATTTT. Encoded protein: CAISPDRGQGQPQHF.

There are a few counts of this clone. V is TRBV9 and J is TRBJ1-2; TRBD1 might be the D (5 bases). The CDR3 is 16 amino acids. Trimming pared 2 bases from V and 2 bases from J, leaving 16 bases between. CDR1 is SGDLS and CDR2 is YYNGEE in the germline V gene. The CDR3 sequence: CASSVTLAGPNYGYTF. DNA for the CDR3: TGTGCCAGCAGCGTGACTCTCGCGGGACCCAACTATGGCTACACCTTC.

V usage is TRBV6-5 and J usage is TRBJ1-1; D is unresolved. This CDR3 is 12 amino acids long. V was shortened by 2 bases and J by 2 bases, with 3 bases between the two germline ends. Germline V gene data show CDR1 as MNHEY and CDR2 as SVGAGI. CDR3: CASSYRNTEAFF. CDR3 DNA: TGTGCCAGCAGTTACCGTAACACTGAAGCTTTCTTT.

This clone was seen only once. The chain links TRBV2 to TRBJ2-7, with TRBD1 matching 8 bases. Looked up from germline, CDR1 is SNHLY and CDR2 is FYNNEI. V was pared by 6 bases and J by 6 bases, with 16 bases of the junction left unmatched. CDR3 length: 16 residues. The CDR3 region is CASRAYGQGPLSEQYF. CDR3 sequence (DNA): TGTGCCAGCAGAGCTTACGGACAGGGACCTCTCTCCGAGCAGTACTTC.

In this sample, this clone turned up once. The genes are TRBV21-1 and TRBJ1-2; the tabulated D call, TRBD1, remains unverified against the DNA. TRBV21-1 is recorded as a pseudogene. This CDR3 region has 14 residues. CDR3 sequence (DNA): TGTGCCAGCAGCAAATGGGGCAGGGTCTATGGCTACACCTTC. Translating gives CASSKWGRVYGYTF.

This clone was observed a single time. The CDR3 DNA reads TGTGCCAGCAGTGACCAAACTTACACTGAAGCTTTCTTT. Protein sequence: CASSDQTYTEAFF. The V call is TRBV6-4, the J call TRBJ1-1; no definite D call. CDR3 length equals 13 residues. Trimming cost V 2 bases and J 3 bases, with 7 bases left between them. CDR1 is MRHNA and CDR2 is SNTAGT in the germline V gene.

This clone has just a few counts. V usage is TRBV27 and J usage is TRBJ1-5, with D hard to call. Germline assignment: CDR1 MNHEY and CDR2 SMNVEV (reference sequence). The CDR3 is 13 amino acids. Trimming cost V 3 bases and J 4 bases, with 7 bases left between them. The CDR3 protein is CASSLSFNQPQHF. In nucleotides, the CDR3 is TGTGCCAGCAGTTTGAGTTTTAATCAGCCCCAGCATTTT.

The CDR3 DNA reads TGTGCCAGCAGCTTAGTTCCGCCAGGGCTCGACAATGAGCAGTTCTTC. Translating gives CASSLVPPGLDNEQFF. The gene calls are TRBV11-2 and TRBJ2-1, with a possible D match to TRBD1 (5 bases). The CDR3 totals 16 residues. Trimming pared 1 base from V and 5 bases from J, leaving 15 bases between. CDR1 and CDR2 from the germline V gene are SGHAT and FQNNGV.

In DNA, the CDR3 is TGTGCCAGCAGCCAATCTCTGAACAGAGAAGAGACCCAGTACTTC. It yields the protein CASSQSLNREETQYF. This chain connects TRBV9 to TRBJ2-5, with D uncertain. Germline CDR1 SGDLS, CDR2 YYNGEE. Trimming stripped 4 bases from V and 3 bases from J, with 16 bases between. The CDR3 is made up of 15 amino acids.

The CDR3 loop reads CASSPRGGIIQETQYF. The DNA for the CDR3 is TGTGCCAGCAGCCCACGGGGTGGGATTATCCAAGAGACCCAGTACTTC. This chain connects TRBV11-2 to TRBJ2-5, with a weak D call TRBD2 (5 bases). The CDR3 is made up of 16 amino acids. Trimming left V 5 bases short and J 1 base short, with 17 bases between. Germline V gives CDR1 SGHAT, CDR2 FQNNGV.

The chain links TRBV4-1 to TRBJ2-1; 7 bases line up with TRBD2. The J segment lost 2 bases and the V segment lost 2 bases, leaving 3 bases of the junction unmatched. The CDR3 is 15 amino acids. Germline assignment: CDR1 MGHRA and CDR2 YSYEKL. CDR3 nucleotides: TGCGCCAGCAGCCAACTACTAGCGACCTACAATGAGCAGTTCTTC. The encoded protein is CASSQLLATYNEQFF.